Below, 27 T cell receptor beta chains from the same sample are listed, as sequenced in a study of PD-1 blockade in mismatch repair-deficient tumors. Clones were read by immunoSEQ multiplex PCR, and TCRdb kept only the in-frame ones, dropping some. The data hold some 48,000 clones, with roughly 80% observed a single time. This sample comprised peripheral blood, obtained approximately 18 weeks after starting pembrolizumab. Receptors originate from an adult with mismatch repair-deficient cancer.

The rearrangement links TRBV4-3 to TRBJ1-2; D might be TRBD1 (5 bases). Germline V gene lookup returns CDR1 LGHNA and CDR2 YSLEER. Trimming took 3 bases from V and 3 from J, leaving 11 bases between them. This CDR3 is 14 amino acids long. CDR3 protein: CASSQLDTYYGYTF. The CDR3, as DNA: TGCGCCAGCAGCCAGCTGGACACCTACTATGGCTACACCTTC.

DNA for the CDR3: TGTGCCAGCAGTTTAACGGGCGGGAACTACGAGCAGTACTTC. This gives the protein CASSLTGGNYEQYF. The gene calls are TRBV27 and TRBJ2-7, with D tentatively TRBD2 (6 bases). Germline assignment: CDR1 MNHEY and CDR2 SMNVEV (reference sequence). This CDR3 is built from 14 residues. V was clipped by 2 bases and J by 3 bases, with 11 bases between them.

The chain is built from TRBV11-3 and TRBJ1-2, with 7 bases identical to TRBD1. This CDR3 is 13 amino acids long. J was trimmed by 8 bases and V by 0 bases; bases with no gene match: 3. Germline-derived CDR1 and CDR2 are SGHNT and YENEEA. In nucleotides, the CDR3 is TGTGCCAGCAGCTTAGAAGGGGGCAGGGGCTACACCTTC. Residues: CASSLEGGRGYTF.

The rearrangement links TRBV7-9 to TRBJ1-4; weak D call: TRBD1 (5 bases). Trimming shortened V by 8 bases and J by 4 bases, and 11 bases separated the two germline ends. CDR1 is SEHNR, CDR2 FQNEAQ, per germline (reference sequence). The CDR3 runs to 13 residues. This chain's CDR3 is CASQDRSNEKLFF. The CDR3 nucleotides read TGTGCCAGCCAAGACAGAAGTAATGAAAAACTGTTTTTT.

The chain links TRBV2 to TRBJ2-7; D tentatively fits TRBD1 or TRBD2 (5 bases each). Trimming removed 4 bases from V and 0 bases from J, with 7 bases in between. Germline V CDR1 and CDR2: SNHLY, FYNNEI. The CDR3 has 13 residues. For the CDR3, the DNA is TGTGCCAGCAGTGGGGACGGCTCCTACGAGCAGTACTTC. This gives the protein CASSGDGSYEQYF.

The gene calls are TRBV7-3 and TRBJ1-5; no clear D gene. CDR3 length equals 13 residues. The germline V gene encodes CDR1 SGHTA and CDR2 FQGTGA. V lost 0 bases and J lost 7, with 7 bases in between. CDR3 coding DNA: TGTGCCAGCAGCTTAACCCTAGGCCAGCCCCAGCATTTT. This codes for CASSLTLGQPQHF.

The V gene is TRBV9, the J gene TRBJ2-1; perhaps TRBD1 as D (6 bases). Per the germline V gene, CDR1 is SGDLS and CDR2 is YYNGEE. There are 16 residues in the CDR3. With 2 bases removed from V and 8 bases from J, the gap between germline ends came to 20 bases. CDR3 coding DNA: TGTGCCAGCAGCGTCGGCTATTCCAGGGGAAGGGATGAGCAGTTCTTC. It yields the protein CASSVGYSRGRDEQFF. Full variable domain (remainder filled in from reference TRBV9 and TRBJ2-1): DSGVTQTPKHLITATGQRVTLRCSPRSGDLSVYWYQQSLDQGLQFLIQYYNGEERAKGNILERFSAQQFPDLHSELNLSSLELGDSALYFCASSVGYSRGRDEQFFGPGTRLTVL.

V and J are TRBV29-1 and TRBJ1-3; 9 nucleotides agree with TRBD1. The CDR3 covers 17 residues. Germline values: CDR1 SQVTM, CDR2 ANQGSEA. V trimming: 4 bases; J trimming: 3 bases; junction bases outside the gene matches: 13. Here the CDR3 DNA reads TGCAGCGTTGTTATCCGGAAACAGGGGGCCGGTGGAAACACCATATATTTT. Encoded protein: CSVVIRKQGAGGNTIYF.

The V gene is TRBV5-6, the J gene TRBJ2-5; possible D gene TRBD2, 6 bases. CDR3 length: 15 residues. V shed 1 base and J shed 5 bases, with 15 bases lying between them. Germline assignment: CDR1 SGHDT and CDR2 YYEEEE. The chain's CDR3 is CASSLRLLGGETQYF. CDR3 bases: TGTGCCAGCAGCTTGCGACTACTTGGGGGGGAGACCCAGTACTTC. The whole variable domain, filled in from reference TRBV5-6 and TRBJ2-5, reads DAGVTQSPTHLIKTRGQQVTLRCSPKSGHDTVSWYQQALGQGPQFIFQYYEEEERQRGNFPDRFSGHQFPNYSSELNVNALLLGDSALYLCASSLRLLGGETQYFGPGTRLLVL.

This clone turned up a few times. The genes are TRBV18 and TRBJ2-7; D is possibly TRBD1 (5 bases). V gave up 6 bases and J gave up 6 bases, with 15 bases separating them. CDR1 and CDR2 (germline): KGHSH, LQKENI. The CDR3 runs 13 residues. The CDR3 region is CASSQDTLGEQYF. In DNA form, the CDR3 reads TGTGCCAGCTCCCAGGACACCCTGGGCGAGCAGTACTTC. The whole variable domain, remainder taken from reference TRBV18 and TRBJ2-7, is NAGVMQNPRHLVRRRGQEARLRCSPMKGHSHVYWYRQLPEEGLKFMVYLQKENIIDESGMPKERFSAEFPKEGPSILRIQQVVRGDSAAYFCASSQDTLGEQYFGPGTRLTVT.

With regard to this clone: A read error is possible here, since a much larger clone lies one base away. J is TRBJ2-7 and V is TRBV27; possible D gene TRBD2, 6 bases. The germline gives CDR1 MNHEY, CDR2 SMNVEV (reference sequence). The CDR3 is made up of 14 amino acids. The CDR3 nucleotides are TGTACCAGCAGCCCTCTAGCGTCCCCCTGGGAGCAGTACTTC. Its protein is CTSSPLASPWEQYF.

The chain joins TRBV6-5 to TRBJ2-2, with D perhaps matching TRBD1 (5 bases). V lost 0 bases to trimming and J lost 4 bases, with 9 bases between them. Germline loops: CDR1 MNHEY, CDR2 SVGAGI. This CDR3 is 15 amino acids long. The DNA of the CDR3 is TGTGCCAGCAGTTACTCCGGACACGTCACCGGGGAGCTGTTTTTT. Translation gives CASSYSGHVTGELFF.

This clone was observed once. The J gene is TRBJ1-5, the V gene TRBV28; 7 nucleotides align to TRBD1. The CDR3 contains 14 residues. Germline V gene lookup returns CDR1 MDHEN and CDR2 SYDVKM. With 8 bases clipped from V and 3 bases from J, the junction kept 7 bases outside the gene matches. DNA for the CDR3: TGTGCCAGCCGATCGACAGGGTCCAATCAGCCCCAGCATTTT. It yields the protein CASRSTGSNQPQHF.

This clone was seen only a few times. V gene TRBV7-2 combines with J gene TRBJ2-7; the match to TRBD1 covers 7 bases. The germline CDR1 and CDR2 sequences are SGHTA and FQGNSA. J was trimmed by 4 bases and V by 4 bases; bases with no gene match: 10. The CDR3 consists of 15 residues. CDR3 in amino acids: CASSSRQGNVYEQYF. In DNA, the CDR3 is TGTGCCAGCAGCTCACGACAGGGAAACGTGTACGAGCAGTACTTC. The full variable domain, its missing parts supplied by reference TRBV7-2 and TRBJ2-7, is GAGVSQSPSNKVTEKGKDVELRCDPISGHTALYWYRQSLGQGLEFLIYFQGNSAPDKSGLPSDRFSAERTGGSVSTLTIQRTQQEDSAVYLCASSSRQGNVYEQYFGPGTRLTVT.

In this sample, this clone turned up once. The rearrangement links TRBV6-6 to TRBJ2-7; 11 nucleotides agree with TRBD2. This CDR3 has 15 amino acids. CDR1 and CDR2 (germline): MNHNY, SVGAGI (reference sequence). Trimming cost V 0 bases and J 6 bases; bases outside gene matches: 4. The CDR3 protein is CASSYSRLAGGEQYF. CDR3 coding DNA: TGTGCCAGCAGTTACTCTCGTCTAGCGGGAGGCGAGCAGTACTTC.

J is TRBJ1-2 and V is TRBV11-3; D ambiguous. This CDR3 is built from 13 residues. Germline CDR1 is SGHNT and CDR2 is YENEEA. Trimming pared 4 bases from V and 2 bases from J, leaving 8 bases between. CDR3 sequence reads: CASSSGQNYGYTF. The DNA for the CDR3 is TGTGCCAGCAGCTCCGGGCAAAACTATGGCTACACCTTC.

The chain couples TRBV15 to TRBJ2-3, with TRBD2 matching over 16 bases. Trimming cost V 3 bases and J 2 bases; bases outside gene matches: 8. The germline gives CDR1 LNHNV, CDR2 YYDKDF (reference sequence). The CDR3 is made up of 19 amino acids. The CDR3 coding sequence is TGTGCCACCAGCAGCCCTGGGACTAGCGGGAGGGAAAACACAGATACGCAGTATTTT. This sequence encodes CATSSPGTSGRENTDTQYF.

The V gene is TRBV6-5, the J gene TRBJ1-1; 10 bases fit TRBD1. In germline, CDR1 is MNHEY, CDR2 SVGAGI. The CDR3 length is 15 residues. The trim removed 10 bases at V and 6 bases at J, leaving 14 bases unmatched. Written as DNA, the CDR3 is TGTGCCACCTCGGGACAGGGGTTCTCAGGGGCTGAAGCTTTCTTT. Protein: CATSGQGFSGAEAFF.

The chain links TRBV6-4 to TRBJ1-5; no firm D call. V was trimmed by 3 bases and J by 0 bases, leaving 21 bases between them. The CDR3 consists of 19 residues. Germline V gives CDR1 MRHNA, CDR2 SNTAGT. CDR3 coding DNA: TGTGCCAGCAGTGAATGGGAATCCCCCGAAACTTATAGCAATCAGCCCCAGCATTTT. Amino acid sequence: CASSEWESPETYSNQPQHF.

The V gene is TRBV6-1, the J gene TRBJ1-4; 7 bases agree with TRBD1. The CDR3 is 14 residues long. Germline CDR1 and CDR2: MNHNS and SASEGT. The ends lost 2 bases at V and 8 bases at J; junction bases unmatched: 5. The CDR3 protein is CASSEYRGQEKLFF. CDR3 sequence (DNA): TGTGCCAGCAGTGAATACAGGGGACAAGAAAAACTGTTTTTT.

The chain links TRBV25-1 to TRBJ2-2; maybe TRBD1 (7 bases). The CDR3 has 14 amino acids. Between the trimmed V and J ends, which lost 3 bases and 6 bases, there was a span of 11 bases. Germline assignment: CDR1 MGHDK and CDR2 SYGVNS. The CDR3 nucleotides read TGTGCCAGCAGTGATCCCAGGGGGGCCGGGGAGCTGTTTTTT. Its translation: CASSDPRGAGELFF. Full variable domain (missing parts from reference TRBV25-1 and TRBJ2-2): EADIYQTPRYLVIGTGKKITLECSQTMGHDKMYWYQQDPGMELHLIHYSYGVNSTEKGDLSSESTVSRIRTEHFPLTLESARPSHTSQYLCASSDPRGAGELFFGEGSRLTVL.

This clone has just one count. The chain links TRBV15 to TRBJ2-2; 11 nucleotides align to TRBD2. Looked up from germline, CDR1 is LNHNV and CDR2 is YYDKDF (reference sequence). The CDR3 spans 17 residues. V lost 0 bases and J lost 5; bases outside the gene matches: 5. The CDR3 DNA follows: TGTGCCACCAGCAGAGAACTAGCGGGAGCCGGGACCGGGGAGCTGTTTTTT. Its translation: CATSRELAGAGTGELFF.

This chain uses TRBV10-3 with TRBJ2-1, with TRBD2 matching over 11 bases. The CDR3 loop spans 17 amino acids. V lost 4 bases and J lost 0; bases outside the gene matches: 5. Germline V lookup: CDR1 ENHRY, CDR2 SYGVKD. The CDR3 coding sequence is TGTGCCATCAGTGGGACTAGCGGGTTAAGCTCCTACAATGAGCAGTTCTTC. Protein sequence: CAISGTSGLSSYNEQFF.

A single count supports this clone. The chain combines TRBV6-6 with TRBJ2-7; 7 nucleotides line up with TRBD1. This CDR3 contains 12 residues. Germline V gene sequence: CDR1 MNHNY, CDR2 SVGAGI (reference sequence). V dropped 5 bases and J dropped 4; count of bases not matched to a gene: 2. The CDR3 sequence: CASSRDRYEQYF. The CDR3 DNA is TGTGCCAGCAGTAGGGACAGATACGAGCAGTACTTC.

The J gene is TRBJ2-5, the V gene TRBV9, with TRBD2 identical over 11 bases. The CDR3 covers 16 residues. The germline V gene has CDR1 SGDLS and CDR2 YYNGEE. The ends lost 0 bases at V and 1 base at J; junction bases unmatched: 2. CDR3 in amino acids: CASSVEGLAVQETQYF. Written as DNA, the CDR3 is TGTGCCAGCAGCGTAGAGGGACTAGCGGTCCAAGAGACCCAGTACTTC.

The genes are TRBV14 and TRBJ2-5; possibly TRBD1 for D (6 bases). With 0 bases removed from V and 5 bases from J, the gap between germline ends came to 13 bases. Germline loops: CDR1 SGHDN, CDR2 FVKESK. The CDR3 is 15 amino acids. The CDR3 nucleotides read TGTGCCAGCAGCCAAGACAGGGGCCCACTGGAGACCCAGTACTTC. It is translated as CASSQDRGPLETQYF.

This clone was counted a single time. V and J are TRBV6-5 and TRBJ2-3; D uncertain. The V gene lost 8 bases and the J gene lost 3 bases, with 12 bases spanning the gap. The CDR3 contains 13 residues. Germline V gene lookup returns CDR1 MNHEY and CDR2 SVGAGI. CDR3: CASENVRTDTQYF. In DNA, the CDR3 is TGTGCCAGCGAGAATGTACGGACAGATACGCAGTATTTT.